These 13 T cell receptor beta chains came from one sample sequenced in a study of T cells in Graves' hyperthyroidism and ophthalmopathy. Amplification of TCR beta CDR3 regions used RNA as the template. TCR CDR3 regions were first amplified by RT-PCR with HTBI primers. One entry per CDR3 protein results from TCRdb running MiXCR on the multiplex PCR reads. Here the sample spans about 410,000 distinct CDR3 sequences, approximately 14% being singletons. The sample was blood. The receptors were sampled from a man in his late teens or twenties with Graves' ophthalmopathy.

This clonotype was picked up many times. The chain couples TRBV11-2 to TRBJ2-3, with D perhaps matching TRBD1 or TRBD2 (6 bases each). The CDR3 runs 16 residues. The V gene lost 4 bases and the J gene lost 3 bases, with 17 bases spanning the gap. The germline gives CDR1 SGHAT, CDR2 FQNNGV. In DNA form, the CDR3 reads TGTGCCAGCAGCTCGAATAGGGGGGAGGCTACAGATACGCAGTATTTT. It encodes CASSSNRGEATDTQYF.

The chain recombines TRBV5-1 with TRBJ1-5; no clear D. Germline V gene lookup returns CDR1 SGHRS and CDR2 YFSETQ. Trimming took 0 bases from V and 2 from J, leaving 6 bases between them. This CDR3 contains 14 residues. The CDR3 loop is CASSLGLGNQPQHF. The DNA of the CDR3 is TGCGCCAGCAGCTTGGGGCTGGGCAATCAGCCCCAGCATTTT.

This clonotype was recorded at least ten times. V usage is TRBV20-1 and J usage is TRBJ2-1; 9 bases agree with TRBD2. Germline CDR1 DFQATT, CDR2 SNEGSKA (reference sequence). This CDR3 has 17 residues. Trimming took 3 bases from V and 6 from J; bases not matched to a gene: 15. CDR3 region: CSASTRVSGRSRNEQFF. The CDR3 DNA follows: TGCAGTGCTAGTACCAGAGTTAGCGGGAGAAGCCGCAATGAGCAGTTCTTC.

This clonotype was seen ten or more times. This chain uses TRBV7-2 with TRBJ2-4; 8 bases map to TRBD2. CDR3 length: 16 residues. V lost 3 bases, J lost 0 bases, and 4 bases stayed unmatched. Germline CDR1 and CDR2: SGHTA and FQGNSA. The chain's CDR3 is CASSFAGGLAKNIQYF. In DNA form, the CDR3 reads TGTGCCAGCAGCTTTGCGGGGGGTTTAGCCAAAAACATTCAGTACTTC.

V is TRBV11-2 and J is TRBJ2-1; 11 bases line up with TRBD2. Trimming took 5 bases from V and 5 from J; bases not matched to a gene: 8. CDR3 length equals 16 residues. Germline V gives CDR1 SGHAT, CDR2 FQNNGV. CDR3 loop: CASSSLSGGADNEQFF. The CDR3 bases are TGTGCCAGCAGCAGCCTTAGCGGGGGGGCGGACAATGAGCAGTTCTTC.

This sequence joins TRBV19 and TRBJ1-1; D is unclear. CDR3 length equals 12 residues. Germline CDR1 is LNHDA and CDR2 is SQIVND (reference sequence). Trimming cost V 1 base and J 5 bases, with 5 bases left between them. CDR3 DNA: TGTGCCAGTAGTATAGGGCGGACTGAAGCTTTCTTT. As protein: CASSIGRTEAFF.

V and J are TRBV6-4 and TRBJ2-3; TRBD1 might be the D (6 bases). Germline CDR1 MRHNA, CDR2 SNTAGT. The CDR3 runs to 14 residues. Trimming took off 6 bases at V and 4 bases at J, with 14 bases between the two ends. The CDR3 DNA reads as TGTGCCAGCAGCCTCGGACAGCATTCAGATACGCAGTATTTT. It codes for CASSLGQHSDTQYF.

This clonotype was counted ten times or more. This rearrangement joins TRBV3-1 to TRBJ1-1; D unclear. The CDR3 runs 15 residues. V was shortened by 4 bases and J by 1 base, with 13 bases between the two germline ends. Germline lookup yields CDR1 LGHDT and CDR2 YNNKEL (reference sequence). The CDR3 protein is CASSRPGYENTEAFF. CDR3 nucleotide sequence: TGTGCCAGCAGCCGCCCGGGGTATGAGAACACTGAAGCTTTCTTT.

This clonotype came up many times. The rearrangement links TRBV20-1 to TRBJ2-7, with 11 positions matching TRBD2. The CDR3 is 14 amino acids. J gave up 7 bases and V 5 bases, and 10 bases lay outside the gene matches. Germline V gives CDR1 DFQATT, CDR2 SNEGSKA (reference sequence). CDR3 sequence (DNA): TGCAGTGCTGTAATACTAGCGGGAGATCGGGAGCAGTACTTC. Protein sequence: CSAVILAGDREQYF.

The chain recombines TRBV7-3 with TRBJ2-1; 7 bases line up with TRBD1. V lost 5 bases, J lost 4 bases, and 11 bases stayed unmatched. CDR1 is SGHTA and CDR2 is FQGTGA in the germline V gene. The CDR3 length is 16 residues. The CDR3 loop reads CASSSRGDREYNEQFF. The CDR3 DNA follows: TGTGCCAGCAGCAGCCGAGGAGACAGGGAGTACAATGAGCAGTTCTTC.

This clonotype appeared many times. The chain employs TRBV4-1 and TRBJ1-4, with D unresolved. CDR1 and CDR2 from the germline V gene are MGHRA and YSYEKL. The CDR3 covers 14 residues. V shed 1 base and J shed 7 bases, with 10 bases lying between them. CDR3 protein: CASSQGEMSEKLFF. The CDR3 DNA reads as TGCGCCAGCAGCCAAGGCGAAATGAGTGAAAAACTGTTTTTT.

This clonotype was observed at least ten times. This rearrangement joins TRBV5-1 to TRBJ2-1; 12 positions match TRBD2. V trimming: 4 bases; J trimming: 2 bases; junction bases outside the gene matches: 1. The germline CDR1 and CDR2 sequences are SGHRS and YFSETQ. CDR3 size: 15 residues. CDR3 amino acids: CASSGLAGPYNEQFF. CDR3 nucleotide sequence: TGCGCCAGCAGCGGACTAGCGGGACCCTACAATGAGCAGTTCTTC.

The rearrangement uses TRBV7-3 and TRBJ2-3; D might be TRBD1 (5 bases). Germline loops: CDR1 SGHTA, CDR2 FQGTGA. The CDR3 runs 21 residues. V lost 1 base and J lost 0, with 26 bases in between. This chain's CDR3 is CASSLKPTGHQGTSSTDTQYF. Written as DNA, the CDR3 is TGTGCCAGCAGCTTAAAGCCAACAGGTCACCAGGGCACTTCTAGCACAGATACGCAGTATTTT. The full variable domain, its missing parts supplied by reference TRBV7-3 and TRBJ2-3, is GAGVSQTPSNKVTEKGKYVELRCDPISGHTALYWYRQSLGQGPEFLIYFQGTGAADDSGLPNDRFFAVRPEGSVSTLKIQRTERGDSAVYLCASSLKPTGHQGTSSTDTQYFGPGTRLTVL.